Listed here is a single T cell receptor beta chain. Antigen: not known. V was cut by 6 bases and J by 7 bases, with 31 bases left in between. The germline V gene has CDR1 MNHEY and CDR2 SMNVEV (reference sequence). This CDR3 has 18 residues. TCR beta cDNA libraries had unique molecular identifiers. Input populations of 1 to 10 million T cells gave rise to approximately 500,000 cDNA molecules. One entry per CDR3 protein results from TCRdb running MiXCR on the PCR reads. Among almost 700,000 distinct CDR3 sequences listed, 59% were seen once. This entry is derived from a study of post-analysis software for immune sequencing data. On the study more broadly: Secondary progressive, relapsing-remitting and progressive-relapsing multiple sclerosis were among the included disease courses.

Whole-study findings and limits: The F measure placed samples prepared in the same batch into strongly shared clusters. When patients were compared with controls, about 5 TRBV segments were more frequent, TRBV5-6, TRBV5-1 and TRBV20-1 among them.

This receptor was identified in a girl aged 2 to 10 with multiple sclerosis. The sequencing sample was made of blood. The V gene is TRBV27, the J gene TRBJ2-7, with D perhaps TRBD1 (6 bases). CDR3 residues: CASSSTPGWGRGRGEQYF. The CDR3 region has the DNA TGTGCCAGCAGCTCGACTCCTGGTTGGGGACGAGGCAGGGGAGAGCAGTACTTC.